Presented here are 11 T cell receptor beta chains from one specimen sequenced in a study of cytomegalovirus exposure and HLA in healthy donors. The primer mix had 60 Vbeta and 13 Jbeta primers. Sequencing was performed with immunoSEQ multiplex PCR; in TCRdb, only in-frame clones are kept and a portion is missing. The sample contains under 200,000 clones, around 80% of which appear only once. The sequenced sample was PBMCs. The receptors here all came from a woman aged 40-49 years in good health and CMV-seropositive.

V usage is TRBV30 and J usage is TRBJ1-5; 9 bases are shared with TRBD1. The germline V gene encodes CDR1 GTSNPN and CDR2 SVGIG (reference sequence). CDR3 length equals 15 residues. Losses at the gene ends were 5 bases for V and 1 base for J; bases not matched to a gene: 6. The CDR3 bases are TGTGCCTGGGCCGGGACAGGGACGAGCAATCAGCCCCAGCATTTT. It yields the protein CAWAGTGTSNQPQHF.

V is TRBV6-1 and J is TRBJ1-5; D is possibly TRBD1 (5 bases). The CDR3 runs 14 residues. Germline V CDR1 and CDR2: MNHNS, SASEGT. Trimming shortened V by 3 bases and J by 4 bases, and 10 bases separated the two germline ends. This CDR3 reads CASSDRVGNQPQHF. The CDR3 DNA follows: TGTGCCAGCAGTGACAGGGTGGGGAATCAGCCCCAGCATTTT.

This chain uses TRBV5-1 with TRBJ2-1, with TRBD2 matching 15 bases. The CDR3 loop spans 15 amino acids. CDR1 is SGHRS and CDR2 is YFSETQ in the germline V gene. V was clipped by 4 bases and J by 8 bases; unmatched bases: 4. CDR3 bases: TGCGCCAGCAGCAAAGGGACTAGCGGGGGGCATGAGCAGTTCTTC. Translated: CASSKGTSGGHEQFF.

This rearrangement joins TRBV18 to TRBJ1-1, with a tentative D call TRBD1 (5 bases). The V end was cut by 3 bases, the J end by 6 bases, with 14 bases between. The germline V gene encodes CDR1 KGHSH and CDR2 LQKENI. This CDR3 has 14 amino acids. The chain's CDR3 is CASSPDLGQPEAFF. The CDR3 DNA follows: TGTGCCAGCTCACCCGATCTGGGGCAGCCTGAAGCTTTCTTT.

This clone was counted between two and nine times. The chain carries TRBV6-1 and TRBJ2-7; D may be TRBD1 (5 bases). CDR1 and CDR2 (germline): MNHNS, SASEGT. The CDR3 has 15 amino acids. V gave up 1 base and J gave up 6 bases, with 16 bases separating them. As DNA, the CDR3 is TGTGCCAGCAGTGAAGTAGGCCAGGGATCTTCCGAGCAGTACTTC. Translation: CASSEVGQGSSEQYF.

This chain links TRBV7-2 with TRBJ1-1; D is unclear. CDR3 length: 15 residues. Trimming removed 1 base from V and 1 base from J, with 10 bases in between. Germline lookup yields CDR1 SGHTA and CDR2 FQGNSA. CDR3 coding DNA: TGTGCCAGCAGCTTAGGACGGGGAAGGAACACTGAAGCTTTCTTT. As protein: CASSLGRGRNTEAFF.

The V gene is TRBV29-1, the J gene TRBJ2-1; the match to TRBD2 covers 7 bases. The germline V gene has CDR1 SQVTM and CDR2 ANQGSEA. The CDR3 totals 15 residues. V was clipped by 4 bases and J by 2 bases; unmatched bases: 8. The CDR3 reads CSVVLALGAYNEQFF. Written as DNA, the CDR3 is TGCAGCGTTGTACTAGCGTTGGGGGCCTACAATGAGCAGTTCTTC.

Here the CDR3 reads CASSSTGLAKNIQYF. CDR3 nucleotides: TGTGCCAGCAGTTCCACAGGGTTAGCCAAAAACATTCAGTACTTC. The chain combines TRBV6-1 with TRBJ2-4; D is perhaps TRBD1 (6 bases). Germline CDR1 MNHNS, CDR2 SASEGT. The CDR3 runs 15 residues. V was trimmed by 5 bases and J by 0 bases, leaving 11 bases between them.

The chain combines TRBV28 with TRBJ1-2; possible D gene TRBD1, 5 bases. CDR3 length equals 12 residues. The V and J ends lost 10 bases and 2 bases respectively, with 11 bases between them. Germline V gives CDR1 MDHEN, CDR2 SYDVKM. CDR3 amino acids: CATLDTNYGYTF. The DNA of the CDR3 is TGTGCCACCTTGGACACGAACTATGGCTACACCTTC.

This clone was picked up a small number of times. This chain uses TRBV7-8 with TRBJ1-4; 7 bases are shared with TRBD1. V gave up 5 bases and J gave up 0 bases; unmatched junction bases: 12. Germline V gene sequence: CDR1 SGHVS, CDR2 FQNEAQ. This CDR3 contains 18 residues. The CDR3, as DNA: TGTGCCAGCAGCATACACAGGGGACTCGCCGCAACTAATGAAAAACTGTTTTTT. It yields the protein CASSIHRGLAATNEKLFF.

The chain has TRBV6-6 and TRBJ2-4; D perhaps matches TRBD1 (6 bases). Germline CDR1 is MNHNY and CDR2 is SVGAGI (reference sequence). This CDR3 has 14 residues. V was clipped by 7 bases and J by 3 bases, with 13 bases between them. This chain's CDR3 is CASILGGDKNIQYF. CDR3 DNA sequence: TGTGCCAGCATTCTAGGGGGTGACAAAAACATTCAGTACTTC.